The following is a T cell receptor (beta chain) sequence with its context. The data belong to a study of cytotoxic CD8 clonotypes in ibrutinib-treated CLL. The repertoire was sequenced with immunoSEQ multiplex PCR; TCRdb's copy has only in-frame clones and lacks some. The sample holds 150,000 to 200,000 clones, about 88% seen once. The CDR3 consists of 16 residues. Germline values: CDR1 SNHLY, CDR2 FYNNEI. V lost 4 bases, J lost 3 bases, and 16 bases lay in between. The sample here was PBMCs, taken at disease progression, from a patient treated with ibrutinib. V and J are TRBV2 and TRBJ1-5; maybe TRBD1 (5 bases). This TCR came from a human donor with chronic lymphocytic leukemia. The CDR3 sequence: CASSGDPDLLNQPQHF. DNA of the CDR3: TGTGCCAGCAGTGGGGACCCAGACCTTCTCAATCAGCCCCAGCATTTT.